What follows are 27 T cell receptor beta chains derived from one specimen sequenced in a study of blood T cell repertoires in COVID-19. Sequencing used immunoSEQ multiplex PCR; TCRdb keeps in-frame clones, though not all of them. The data contain more than 200,000 clones, 80% to 85% of them singletons. The sample comprised peripheral blood. Receptors were obtained from a man aged 35 to 55 with acute or convalescent COVID-19.

The chain combines TRBV28 with TRBJ2-3; TRBD1 matches 8 bases. Germline loops: CDR1 MDHEN, CDR2 SYDVKM. After removal of 5 bases from V and 6 bases from J, the junction contained 13 bases not matched to a gene. CDR3 size: 16 residues. As DNA, the CDR3 is TGTGCCAGCAGTCCGCCCTGGACAGGGCTTTCGGATACGCAGTATTTT. Translating it yields CASSPPWTGLSDTQYF.

The chain has TRBV7-2 and TRBJ1-5, with D perhaps TRBD1 (5 bases). This CDR3 comprises 14 residues. The germline V gene encodes CDR1 SGHTA and CDR2 FQGNSA. Trimming left V 3 bases short and J 2 bases short, with 8 bases between. The chain's CDR3 is CASSFDSRNQPQHF. The CDR3, as DNA: TGTGCCAGCAGCTTCGACAGCCGCAATCAGCCCCAGCATTTT.

V usage is TRBV28 and J usage is TRBJ1-4; 8 nucleotides agree with TRBD1. Trimming at V came to 3 bases and at J to 10 bases, leaving 10 bases not matched to a gene. Germline CDR1 is MDHEN and CDR2 is SYDVKM. The length of the CDR3 is 15 residues. This CDR3 reads CASSFPGTGLGKLFF. The CDR3 nucleotides read TGTGCCAGCAGTTTTCCCGGGACAGGCCTGGGAAAACTGTTTTTT.

This rearrangement joins TRBV27 to TRBJ1-1; no reliable D call. The germline V and J ends were trimmed by 2 bases and 11 bases, with 21 bases remaining between them. This CDR3 region has 15 residues. Germline V gene sequence: CDR1 MNHEY, CDR2 SMNVEV (reference sequence). The chain's CDR3 is CASSLGGLENTKAFF. As DNA, the CDR3 is TGTGCCAGCAGTTTAGGTGGGTTAGAGAACACTAAGGCTTTCTTT.

The DNA of the CDR3 is TGTGCCAGCAGTTCCGCCGGGACTAGCAGTTACTACACCTACGAGCAGTACTTC. It encodes CASSSAGTSSYYTYEQYF. V is TRBV9 and J is TRBJ2-7; 9 bases are a match to TRBD2. The CDR3 has 18 residues. Germline CDR1 reads SGDLS; CDR2 reads YYNGEE. The ends lost 5 bases at V and 2 bases at J; junction bases unmatched: 17.

The chain has TRBV7-9 and TRBJ2-3; 8 nucleotides line up with TRBD1. V was clipped by 5 bases and J by 3 bases; unmatched bases: 7. Germline-derived CDR1 and CDR2 are SEHNR and FQNEAQ (reference sequence). The CDR3 is 15 residues long. CDR3 DNA: TGTGCCAGCAGCCTTGGGACAGGCCCTACAGATACGCAGTATTTT. Translation gives CASSLGTGPTDTQYF.

The chain combines TRBV19 with TRBJ1-3; D is uncertain. Germline lookup yields CDR1 LNHDA and CDR2 SQIVND (reference sequence). This CDR3 contains 13 residues. V lost 6 bases to trimming and J lost 5 bases, with 11 bases between them. As DNA, the CDR3 is TGTGCCAGTAGGACGGAGCTGAGAAACACCATATATTTT. It translates to CASRTELRNTIYF.

The J gene is TRBJ1-2, the V gene TRBV13; no reliable D call. The CDR3 is 13 residues long. V dropped 5 bases and J dropped 4 bases, with 11 bases sitting between them. Per germline, CDR1 PRHDT and CDR2 FYEKMQ (reference sequence). In nucleotides, the CDR3 is TGTGCCAGCAGCCCCCGGGGAACCTATGGCTACACCTTC. Protein sequence: CASSPRGTYGYTF. Looking up the rest from reference TRBV13 and TRBJ1-2 gives the full variable domain: AAGVIQSPRHLIKEKRETATLKCYPIPRHDTVYWYQQGPGQDPQFLISFYEKMQSDKGSIPDRFSAQQFSDYHSELNMSSLELGDSALYFCASSPRGTYGYTFGSGTRLTVV.

The J gene is TRBJ1-5, the V gene TRBV5-8, with 11 bases that match TRBD1. Germline V gene data show CDR1 as SGHTS and CDR2 as YDEGEE. CDR3 length equals 13 residues. Unmatched junction bases numbered 1, after V lost 6 bases and J lost 5 bases. The CDR3 spells CASTGQGDQPQHF. As DNA, the CDR3 is TGTGCCAGCACGGGACAGGGGGATCAGCCCCAGCATTTT.

V is TRBV5-1 and J is TRBJ1-2; 7 nucleotides agree with TRBD1. This CDR3 comprises 13 residues. J lost 5 bases, V lost 4 bases, and 5 bases had no gene match. The germline V gene encodes CDR1 SGHRS and CDR2 YFSETQ. The CDR3 protein is CASSDLQGYGYTF. Written as DNA, the CDR3 is TGCGCCAGCAGCGATCTACAGGGGTATGGCTACACCTTC.

The chain recombines TRBV29-1 with TRBJ1-1; no firm D call. Trimming removed 5 bases from V and 6 bases from J, with 19 bases in between. The CDR3 is 14 residues long. Germline V gene lookup returns CDR1 SQVTM and CDR2 ANQGSEA. The CDR3 sequence: CSVPPWGGKAEAFF. The CDR3 DNA is TGCAGCGTTCCGCCGTGGGGAGGGAAGGCTGAAGCTTTCTTT.

The rearrangement uses TRBV28 and TRBJ2-7; 8 nucleotides match TRBD1. CDR1 is MDHEN, CDR2 SYDVKM, per germline. The CDR3 length is 14 residues. Trimming took 7 bases from V and 2 from J; bases not matched to a gene: 7. The CDR3 DNA is TGTGCCAGCACCTTAGACAGGGGCCCCTACGAGCAGTACTTC. It yields the protein CASTLDRGPYEQYF.

The V gene is TRBV6-5, the J gene TRBJ1-6, with D maybe TRBD1 (5 bases). The germline V and J ends were trimmed by 4 bases and 7 bases, with 14 bases remaining between them. From germline, CDR1 is MNHEY and CDR2 SVGAGI. The CDR3 is 15 amino acids. The CDR3 loop reads CASSFSMGGNSPLHF. CDR3 DNA sequence: TGTGCCAGCAGTTTCTCAATGGGGGGGAATTCACCCCTCCACTTT.

The rearrangement joins TRBV13 to TRBJ2-5; possible D gene TRBD2, 6 bases. The CDR3 contains 13 residues. With 3 bases removed from V and 2 bases from J, the gap between germline ends came to 7 bases. Germline CDR1 reads PRHDT; CDR2 reads FYEKMQ (reference sequence). CDR3 coding DNA: TGTGCCAGCAGCTTGGACTATCAAGAGACCCAGTACTTC. It encodes CASSLDYQETQYF.

In the case of this clone: This sample also contains other DNA sequences that code for the same CDR3. This chain joins TRBV7-2 and TRBJ1-2, with TRBD1 identical over 7 bases. CDR1 SGHTA and CDR2 FQGNSA come from the germline V gene. The J segment lost 8 bases and the V segment lost 1 base, leaving 7 bases of the junction unmatched. The CDR3 totals 14 residues. The CDR3 is CASSLDRGSGGYTF. CDR3 sequence (DNA): TGTGCCAGCAGCTTAGACAGGGGCTCGGGAGGCTACACCTTC.

This chain links TRBV6-2 or TRBV6-3 with TRBJ2-1, with 13 positions matching TRBD2. Germline loops: CDR1 MNHEY, CDR2 SVGEGT. The CDR3 has 16 amino acids. J was trimmed by 7 bases and V by 1 base; bases with no gene match: 4. The CDR3 coding sequence is TGTGCCAGCAGTTACTACGGGACTAGCGGGATAAATGAGCAGTTCTTC. Residues: CASSYYGTSGINEQFF.

V and J are TRBV3-1 (or the pseudogene TRBV3-2) and TRBJ1-1; 8 bases are shared with TRBD1. CDR3 length: 15 residues. Germline loops: CDR1 LGHDT, CDR2 YNNKEL (reference sequence). With V trimmed by 5 bases and J by 2 bases, 7 bases remained unmatched. The CDR3 protein is CASSERQGRNTEAFF. The DNA of the CDR3 is TGTGCCAGCAGCGAACGACAGGGGCGAAACACTGAAGCTTTCTTT.

The chain links TRBV10-3 to TRBJ2-1; 7 bases fit TRBD2. The trim removed 4 bases at V and 2 bases at J, leaving 5 bases unmatched. CDR1 and CDR2 from the germline V gene are ENHRY and SYGVKD. The CDR3 runs to 15 residues. CDR3 region: CAISAQAGTYNEQFF. The CDR3 nucleotides read TGTGCCATCAGTGCTCAAGCGGGAACCTACAATGAGCAGTTCTTC.

This clone was observed a few times. The genes are TRBV19 and TRBJ1-1, with D tentatively TRBD1 (6 bases). The V and J ends lost 2 bases and 3 bases respectively, with 22 bases between them. CDR1 LNHDA and CDR2 SQIVND come from the germline V gene (reference sequence). This CDR3 comprises 18 residues. CDR3 bases: TGTGCCAGTAGTATACAGGGGATAGGATCCGTCGGTGACACTGAAGCTTTCTTT. It yields the protein CASSIQGIGSVGDTEAFF.

This clone was counted between two and nine times. CDR3 sequence (DNA): TGTGCCAGCAGGCAAGCCAGCGGGGTGGAACTGTTTTTT. It yields the protein CASRQASGVELFF. This chain joins TRBV7-9 and TRBJ1-4; D gene ambiguous. Trimming took 6 bases from V and 12 from J, leaving 17 bases between them. The CDR3 has 13 residues. CDR1 is SEHNR and CDR2 is FQNEAQ in the germline V gene (reference sequence).

This sequence joins TRBV5-1 and TRBJ1-1; D not resolved. Germline V gives CDR1 SGHRS, CDR2 YFSETQ. CDR3 length equals 14 residues. V shed 4 bases and J shed 4 bases, with 14 bases lying between them. The CDR3 region has the DNA TGCGCCAGCAGCAGTCAAACGCGGGGCACTGAAGCTTTCTTT. As protein: CASSSQTRGTEAFF.

The V and J genes are TRBV9 and TRBJ1-2; D unresolved. Germline-derived CDR1 and CDR2 are SGDLS and YYNGEE. V was clipped by 3 bases and J by 7 bases, with 16 bases between them. CDR3 size: 14 residues. CDR3 in DNA: TGTGCCAGCAGCGACCCCTATGATCCGGGTGGCTACACCTTC. Residues: CASSDPYDPGGYTF.

V usage is TRBV10-3 and J usage is TRBJ2-1; tentatively, D is TRBD2 (6 bases). This CDR3 spans 14 amino acids. The germline CDR1 and CDR2 sequences are ENHRY and SYGVKD. With 4 bases removed from V and 6 bases from J, the gap between germline ends came to 13 bases. CDR3 sequence reads: CAISGGDGSNEQFF. CDR3 nucleotides: TGTGCCATCAGTGGCGGGGACGGAAGCAATGAGCAGTTCTTC.

The chain couples TRBV4-2 to TRBJ1-2; tentatively, D is TRBD1 (5 bases). The V and J ends lost 1 base and 5 bases respectively, with 14 bases between them. Germline V gene sequence: CDR1 LGHNA, CDR2 YNFKEQ. The CDR3 has 15 amino acids. Written as DNA, the CDR3 is TGTGCCAGCAGCCAAGTCTCCGGGGGAGGGTATGGCTACACCTTC. Amino acids: CASSQVSGGGYGYTF.

The V call is TRBV2, the J call TRBJ2-7; TRBD1 aligns across 9 bases. Per the germline V gene, CDR1 is SNHLY and CDR2 is FYNNEI. V gave up 5 bases and J gave up 4 bases; unmatched junction bases: 6. The CDR3 has 14 residues. CDR3 nucleotides: TGTGCCAGCAGTCCGCCGGGACAGGGTTACGAGCAGTACTTC. It codes for CASSPPGQGYEQYF.

The chain carries TRBV11-2 and TRBJ2-1, with 10 nucleotides matching TRBD2. Per germline, CDR1 SGHAT and CDR2 FQNNGV. J lost 11 bases, V lost 3 bases, and 7 bases had no gene match. This CDR3 has 14 residues. The CDR3 loop reads CASSLLAGVSKQFF. For the CDR3, the DNA is TGTGCCAGCAGCTTGCTAGCGGGAGTTAGTAAGCAGTTCTTC. The full variable domain, rest sourced from reference TRBV11-2 and TRBJ2-1, is EAGVAQSPRYKIIEKRQSVAFWCNPISGHATLYWYQQILGQGPKLLIQFQNNGVVDDSQLPKDRFSAERLKGVDSTLKIQPAKLEDSAVYLCASSLLAGVSKQFFGPGTRLTVL.

The chain combines TRBV6-5 with TRBJ1-6; 7 nucleotides match TRBD1. With 6 bases clipped from V and 7 bases from J, the junction kept 9 bases outside the gene matches. Germline CDR1 reads MNHEY; CDR2 reads SVGAGI. The CDR3 has 15 amino acids. The CDR3 protein is CASSGPTGHNSPLHF. CDR3 DNA sequence: TGTGCCAGCAGCGGACCGACAGGGCACAATTCACCCCTCCACTTT.